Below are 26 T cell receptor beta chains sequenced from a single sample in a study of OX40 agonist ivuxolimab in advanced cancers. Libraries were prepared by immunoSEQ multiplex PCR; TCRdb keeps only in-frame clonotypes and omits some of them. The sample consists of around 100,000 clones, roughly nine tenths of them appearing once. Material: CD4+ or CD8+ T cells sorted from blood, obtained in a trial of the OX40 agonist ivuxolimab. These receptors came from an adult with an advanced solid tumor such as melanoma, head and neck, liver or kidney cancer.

CDR3 nucleotides: TGTGCCAGCAGCTTAAGCCACAGGGGGCACACCGGGGAGCTGTTTTTT. Translating gives CASSLSHRGHTGELFF. The chain employs TRBV7-2 and TRBJ2-2, with TRBD1 identical over 9 bases. The germline CDR1 and CDR2 sequences are SGHTA and FQGNSA. Germline trimming cut 2 bases from V and 3 bases from J; bases unmatched to any gene: 4. The CDR3 length is 16 residues.

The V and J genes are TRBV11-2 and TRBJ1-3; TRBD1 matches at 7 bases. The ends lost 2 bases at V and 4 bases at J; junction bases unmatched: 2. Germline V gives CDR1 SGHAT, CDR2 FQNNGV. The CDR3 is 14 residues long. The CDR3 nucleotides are TGTGCCAGCAGCTTAAGGGGGCTCGGAAACACCATATATTTT. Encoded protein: CASSLRGLGNTIYF.

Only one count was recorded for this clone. CDR3 coding DNA: TGTGCCAGCAGTTTAAGCGGGAGCGCTGCTTACGAGCAGTACTTC. It codes for CASSLSGSAAYEQYF. The rearrangement joins TRBV28 to TRBJ2-7, with 8 bases fitting TRBD2. J lost 4 bases, V lost 2 bases, and 7 bases had no gene match. This CDR3 region has 15 residues. Germline V gene sequence: CDR1 MDHEN, CDR2 SYDVKM.

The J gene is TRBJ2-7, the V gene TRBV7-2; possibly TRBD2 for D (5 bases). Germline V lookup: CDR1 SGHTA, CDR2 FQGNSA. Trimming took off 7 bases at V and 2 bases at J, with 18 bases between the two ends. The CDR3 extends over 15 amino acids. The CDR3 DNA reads TGTGCCAGCACCCCACGGCTAGCTTCTGCCTACGAGCAGTACTTC. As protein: CASTPRLASAYEQYF.

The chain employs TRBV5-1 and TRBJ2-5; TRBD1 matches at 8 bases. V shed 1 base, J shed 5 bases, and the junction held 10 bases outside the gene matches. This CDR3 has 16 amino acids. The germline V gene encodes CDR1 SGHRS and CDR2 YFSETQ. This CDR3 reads CASSLTSGQVLETQYF. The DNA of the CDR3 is TGCGCCAGCAGCTTGACCTCGGGACAGGTACTGGAGACCCAGTACTTC.

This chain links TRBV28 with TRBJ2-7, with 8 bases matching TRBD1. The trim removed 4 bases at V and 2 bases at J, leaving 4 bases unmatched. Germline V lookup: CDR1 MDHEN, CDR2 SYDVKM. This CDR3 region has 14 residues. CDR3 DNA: TGTGCCAGCAGTTCACCGGGACAGGCCTACGAGCAGTACTTC. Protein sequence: CASSSPGQAYEQYF.

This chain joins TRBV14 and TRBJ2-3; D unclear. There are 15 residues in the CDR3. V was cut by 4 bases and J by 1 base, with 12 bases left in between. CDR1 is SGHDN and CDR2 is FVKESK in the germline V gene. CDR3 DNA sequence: TGTGCCAGCAGCCCATTTGGGTTGGGCACAGATACGCAGTATTTT. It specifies CASSPFGLGTDTQYF.

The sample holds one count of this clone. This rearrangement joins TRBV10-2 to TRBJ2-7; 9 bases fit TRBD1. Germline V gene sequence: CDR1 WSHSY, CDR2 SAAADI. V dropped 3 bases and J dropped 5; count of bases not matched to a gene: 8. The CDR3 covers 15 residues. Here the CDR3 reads CASSDWRDRVNEQYF. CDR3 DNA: TGCGCCAGCAGTGATTGGCGGGACAGGGTAAACGAGCAGTACTTC.

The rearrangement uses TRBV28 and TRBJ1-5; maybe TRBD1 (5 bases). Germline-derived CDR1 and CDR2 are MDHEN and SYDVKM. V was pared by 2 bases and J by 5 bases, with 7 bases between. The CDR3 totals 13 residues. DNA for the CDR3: TGTGCCAGCAGTTTAGACAGTTATCAGCCCCAGCATTTT. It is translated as CASSLDSYQPQHF.

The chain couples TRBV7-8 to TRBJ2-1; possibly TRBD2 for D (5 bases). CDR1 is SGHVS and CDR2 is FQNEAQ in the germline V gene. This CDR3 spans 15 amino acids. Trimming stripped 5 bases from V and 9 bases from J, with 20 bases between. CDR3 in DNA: TGTGCCAGCAGCCGTAATAGCGTACCCCTCGGTGAGCAGTTCTTC. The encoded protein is CASSRNSVPLGEQFF.

The CDR3 DNA is TGTGCCAGCTCACTGCCGACAGGGAACACTGAAGCTTTCTTT. Translated: CASSLPTGNTEAFF. The chain joins TRBV18 to TRBJ1-1; TRBD1 is a possible D gene (6 bases). Trimming cost V 4 bases and J 1 base, with 10 bases left between them. CDR1 and CDR2 (germline): KGHSH, LQKENI. The CDR3 loop spans 14 amino acids.

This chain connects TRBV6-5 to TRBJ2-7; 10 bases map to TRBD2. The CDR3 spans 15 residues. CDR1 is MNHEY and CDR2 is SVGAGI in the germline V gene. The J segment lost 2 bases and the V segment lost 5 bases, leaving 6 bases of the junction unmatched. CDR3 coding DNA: TGTGCCAGCAGTATGAGCGGGGGGGGAACCTACGAGCAGTACTTC. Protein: CASSMSGGGTYEQYF.

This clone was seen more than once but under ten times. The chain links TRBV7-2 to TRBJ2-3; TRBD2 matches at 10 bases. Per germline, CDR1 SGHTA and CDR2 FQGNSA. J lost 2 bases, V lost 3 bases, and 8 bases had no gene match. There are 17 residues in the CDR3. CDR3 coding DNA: TGTGCCAGCAGCTTGGCCCCAGCGGGAGGGCCCACAGATACGCAGTATTTT. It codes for CASSLAPAGGPTDTQYF.

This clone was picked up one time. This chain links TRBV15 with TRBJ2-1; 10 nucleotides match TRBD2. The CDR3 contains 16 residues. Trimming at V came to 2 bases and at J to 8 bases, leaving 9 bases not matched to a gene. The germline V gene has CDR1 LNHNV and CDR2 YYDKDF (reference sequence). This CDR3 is CATSRTASGSRDEQFF. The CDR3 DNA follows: TGTGCCACCAGCAGAACTGCTAGCGGGAGCAGGGATGAGCAGTTCTTC.

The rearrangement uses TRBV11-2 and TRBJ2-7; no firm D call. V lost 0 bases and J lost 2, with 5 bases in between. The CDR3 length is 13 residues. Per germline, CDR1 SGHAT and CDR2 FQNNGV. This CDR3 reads CASSLDRTYEQYF. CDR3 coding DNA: TGTGCCAGCAGCTTAGACAGGACCTACGAGCAGTACTTC.

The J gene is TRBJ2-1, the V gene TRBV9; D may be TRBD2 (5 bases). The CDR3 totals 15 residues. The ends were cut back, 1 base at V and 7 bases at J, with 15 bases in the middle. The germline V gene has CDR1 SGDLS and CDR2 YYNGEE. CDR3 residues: CASSVRGIGWNEQFF. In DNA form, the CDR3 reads TGTGCCAGCAGCGTACGGGGTATAGGATGGAATGAGCAGTTCTTC.

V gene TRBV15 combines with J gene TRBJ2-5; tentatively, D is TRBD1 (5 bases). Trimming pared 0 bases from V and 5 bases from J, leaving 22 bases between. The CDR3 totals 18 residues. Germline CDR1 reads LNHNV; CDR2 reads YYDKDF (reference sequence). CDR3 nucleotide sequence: TGTGCCACCAGCAGAGATCTAGGGGCAGGTGGGCCGCGGGAGACCCAGTACTTC. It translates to CATSRDLGAGGPRETQYF.

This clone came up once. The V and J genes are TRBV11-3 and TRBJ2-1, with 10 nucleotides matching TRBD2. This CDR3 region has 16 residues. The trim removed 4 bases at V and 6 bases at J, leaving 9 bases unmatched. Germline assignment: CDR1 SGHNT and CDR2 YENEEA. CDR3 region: CASSSEAGGPSNEQFF. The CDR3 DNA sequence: TGTGCCAGCAGCTCGGAAGCGGGAGGGCCCTCCAATGAGCAGTTCTTC.

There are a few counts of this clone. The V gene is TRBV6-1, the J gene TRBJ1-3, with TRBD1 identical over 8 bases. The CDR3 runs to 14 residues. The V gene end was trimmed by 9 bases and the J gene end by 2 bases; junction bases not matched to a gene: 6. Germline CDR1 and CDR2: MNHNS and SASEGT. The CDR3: CASEDRVTGNTIYF. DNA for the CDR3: TGTGCCAGTGAGGACAGGGTGACTGGAAACACCATATATTTT.

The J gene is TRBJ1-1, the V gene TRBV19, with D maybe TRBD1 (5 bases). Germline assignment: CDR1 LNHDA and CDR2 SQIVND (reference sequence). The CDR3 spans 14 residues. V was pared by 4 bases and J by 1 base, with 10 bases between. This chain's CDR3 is CASSNQGTNTEAFF. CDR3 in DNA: TGTGCCAGTAGTAACCAGGGAACGAACACTGAAGCTTTCTTT.

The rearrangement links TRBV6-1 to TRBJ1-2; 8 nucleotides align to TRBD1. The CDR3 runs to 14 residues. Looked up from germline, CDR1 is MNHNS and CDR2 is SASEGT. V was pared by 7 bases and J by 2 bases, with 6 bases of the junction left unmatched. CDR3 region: CASNRQGANYGYTF. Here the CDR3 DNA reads TGTGCCAGCAATCGGCAGGGGGCCAACTATGGCTACACCTTC.

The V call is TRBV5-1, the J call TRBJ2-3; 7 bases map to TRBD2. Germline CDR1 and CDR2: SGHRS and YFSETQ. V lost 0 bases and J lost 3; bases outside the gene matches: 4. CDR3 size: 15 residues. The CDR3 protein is CASSLVVSGTDTQYF. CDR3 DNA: TGCGCCAGCAGCTTGGTCGTTAGCGGGACAGATACGCAGTATTTT.

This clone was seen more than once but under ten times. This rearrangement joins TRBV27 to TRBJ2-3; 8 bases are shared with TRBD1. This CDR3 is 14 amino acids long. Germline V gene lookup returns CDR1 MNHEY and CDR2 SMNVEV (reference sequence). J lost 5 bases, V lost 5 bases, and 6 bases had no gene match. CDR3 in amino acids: CASSPRQGRDTQYF. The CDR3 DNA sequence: TGTGCCAGCAGTCCGAGACAGGGGCGAGATACGCAGTATTTT.

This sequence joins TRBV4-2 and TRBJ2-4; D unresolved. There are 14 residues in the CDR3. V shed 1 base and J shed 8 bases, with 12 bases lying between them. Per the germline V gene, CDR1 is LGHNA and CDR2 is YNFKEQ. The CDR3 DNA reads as TGTGCCAGCAGCCAAGCGGGCCCACTGGACATTCAGTACTTC. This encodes CASSQAGPLDIQYF.

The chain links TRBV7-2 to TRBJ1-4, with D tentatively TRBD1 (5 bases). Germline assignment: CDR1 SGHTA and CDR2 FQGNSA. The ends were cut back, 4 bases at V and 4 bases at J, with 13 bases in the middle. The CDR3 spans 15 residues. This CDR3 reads CASSSQGVSNEKLFF. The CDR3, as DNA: TGTGCCAGCAGCTCCCAGGGTGTTAGTAATGAAAAACTGTTTTTT.

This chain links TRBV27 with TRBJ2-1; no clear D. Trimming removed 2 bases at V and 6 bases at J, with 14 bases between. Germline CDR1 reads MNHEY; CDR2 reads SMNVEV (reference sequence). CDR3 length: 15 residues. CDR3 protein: CASSLPGLVGNEQFF. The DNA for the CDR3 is TGTGCCAGCAGTTTACCTGGTTTGGTGGGCAATGAGCAGTTCTTC.